This T cell receptor (beta chain) was documented in a study of identical twins (dated by TCRdb to the mid-2010s). Turning to the overall study: The study deep-sequenced TCR alpha and beta repertoires from monozygotic twins, unrelated adults of various ages and cord blood to test whether fetal clonotypes persist. Replicate twin experiments were performed at different times using different library preparation protocols to rule out contamination. What the research found in general, with its limitations: Recombination models systematically underestimated out-of-frame TCR alpha sharing in monozygotic twins but agreed with sharing between unrelated individuals. Fewer insertions were carried by abundant cord blood beta clonotypes; a weaker similar trend was observed in young adult naive repertoires, while no such trend was observed in memory repertoires. Because the same donors could not be followed over many years, the conclusions depended on cross-sectional statistical analysis. Compared with coincidental sharing between unrelated individuals, an excess of low generation-probability sequences was observed among out-of-frame TCR alpha sequences shared between twins. The excess sharing between twins in beta out-of-frame sequences was weaker because fewer shared sequences reduced the signal-to-noise ratio. Zero-insertion analyses could be partly confounded by invariant T cells such as MAIT and iNKT, although diverse VJ usage argued against such confounding for most clonotypes.

The CDR3 has 17 amino acids, counting the end cysteine and phenylalanine. Of all the DNA, just the CDR3 is kept, 51 bases in frame from base 1. Trimming removed 1 base from V and 6 bases from J; the gene matches leave 12 bases unexplained. Taken from the germline V gene (reference sequence), the CDR1 and CDR2 loops are LGHDT and YNNKEL. With respect to this clonotype: Which antigen it targets is not known. The sample holds no much larger clone one base away, and base qualities are not on file.

The library was prepared using 5' RACE. Sequencing took place on an Illumina HiSeq 2000. Template switching added a universal primer binding site, and the final cDNA carried a unique molecular identifier that allowed TCR cDNA molecules to be counted accurately. Specific primers in the conserved constant-segment region were used to synthesize first-strand cDNA for TCR alpha and beta chains. Each cDNA library was double barcoded, with a SMART-Mk sample barcode plus Illumina barcodes, to control for contamination. TruSeq adapter sequences, together with Illumina sample barcodes, were added in two successive PCR steps. Sequencing of the TCR alpha and beta cDNA libraries was done on the Illumina HiSeq platform using custom primers. The published analysis was carried out like this. Raw reads were processed with MiGEC to extract unique molecular identifiers, and MiXCR was used to determine CDR3 positions. Recombination models were inferred per individual with the repgenHMM and IGoR tools using an EM algorithm. The tcR package in R was used for shared clonotype analysis, with sharing normalized by the product of cloneset sizes. To study raw recombination without the effects of thymic and clonal selection, out-of-frame nonproductive sequences were analyzed. TCRdb ran its own pipeline on the public reads, namely fastp trimming at Q25 and MiXCR clone calling, and kept in-frame beta chains. Records with the same CDR3 protein are collapsed into one entry carrying the most frequent genes and DNA. The V and J calls were not made by the authors but by TCRdb's processing. In this sample the table shows fewer than 350,000 distinct CDR3 sequences, about 8.9% of which occur a single time. Jointly, the top ten make up around 2.1% of the sample.

Every donor in the study was a healthy Caucasian. The twin cohort consisted of three pairs of female monozygotic twins, all aged roughly 18 to 30 years. Using Miltenyi CD45RO+ enrichment and human naive T-cell isolation kits, memory (CD45RO+) and naive T cells were isolated from PBMC. This sample also belongs to another study, concerning yellow fever vaccine responses in identical twins. Per that second paper: According to the authors, in identical twins the way T cells responded to vaccination appeared partly convergent and partly personalized. In the study, vaccine-responding T cell clones were precisely tracked in identical twins.

The TCR sequence derives from a woman aged 18-35 years in good health. Sequencing was done on a sample of memory (CD45RO+) T cells sorted from blood. The cell subset or site label, as the study defines it: CD45RO+ enriched T cells. Recombination joined TRBV3-1 with TRBJ2-7; TRBD2 matches 10 bases in the middle. The nucleotides read TGTGCCAGCAGCCAAGTTGTGGTAGCGGGAGGAGGGAGCGAGCAGTACTTC. Its product reads: CASSQVVVAGGGSEQYF.